These 9 T cell receptor beta chains were sequenced from one sample in a study of cytotoxic CD8 clonotypes in ibrutinib-treated CLL. Sequencing used immunoSEQ multiplex PCR; TCRdb keeps in-frame clones, though not all of them. This table has some 170,000 clones, roughly 88% appearing once. The sample was PBMCs, taken at disease progression, from a patient treated with ibrutinib. Receptor source: a human donor with chronic lymphocytic leukemia.

This chain joins TRBV29-1 and TRBJ2-2; D is perhaps TRBD1 (6 bases). CDR3 length: 16 residues. CDR1 SQVTM and CDR2 ANQGSEA come from the germline V gene. The V end lost 1 base, the J end lost 1 base, and 13 bases lay between the germline ends. CDR3 protein: CSVEVVDRRNTGELFF. The CDR3 region has the DNA TGCAGCGTTGAAGTGGTAGACAGGAGGAACACCGGGGAGCTGTTTTTT.

This clone has more than one count but fewer than ten. The rearrangement links TRBV27 to TRBJ1-2, with D possibly being TRBD1 (5 bases). This CDR3 has 14 residues. Germline CDR1 is MNHEY and CDR2 is SMNVEV (reference sequence). Between the trimmed V and J ends, which lost 3 bases and 8 bases, there was a span of 16 bases. The CDR3 DNA follows: TGTGCCAGCAGTTTTTTACAGGAGGGATCCGGCTACACCTTC. Translating gives CASSFLQEGSGYTF.

The CDR3, as DNA: TGTGCCAGCTCAAACCGGGACCGAACCTACGAGCAGTACTTC. It codes for CASSNRDRTYEQYF. The chain combines TRBV18 with TRBJ2-7, with D possibly being TRBD1 or TRBD2 (5 bases each). This CDR3 region has 14 residues. V shed 5 bases and J shed 2 bases, with 13 bases lying between them. Germline-derived CDR1 and CDR2 are KGHSH and LQKENI. The full variable domain, rest sourced from reference TRBV18 and TRBJ2-7, is NAGVMQNPRHLVRRRGQEARLRCSPMKGHSHVYWYRQLPEEGLKFMVYLQKENIIDESGMPKERFSAEFPKEGPSILRIQQVVRGDSAAYFCASSNRDRTYEQYFGPGTRLTVT.

This chain connects TRBV7-9 to TRBJ1-2; no definite D call. V was trimmed by 1 base and J by 3 bases, leaving 3 bases between them. This CDR3 is 12 amino acids long. CDR1 SEHNR and CDR2 FQNEAQ come from the germline V gene (reference sequence). The CDR3 loop reads CASSLVDYGYTF. The CDR3 DNA is TGTGCCAGCAGCTTAGTTGACTATGGCTACACCTTC.

The rearrangement joins TRBV7-3 to TRBJ2-2; weak D call: TRBD2 (6 bases). V gave up 3 bases and J gave up 5 bases, with 13 bases separating them. The CDR3 covers 15 residues. Germline CDR1 SGHTA, CDR2 FQGTGA. In nucleotides, the CDR3 is TGTGCCAGCAGCTTTTCCGGGACTGGGACCGGGGAGCTGTTTTTT. The encoded protein is CASSFSGTGTGELFF.

V is TRBV2 and J is TRBJ1-2, with a weak D call TRBD1 (6 bases). CDR3 length equals 14 residues. Germline assignment: CDR1 SNHLY and CDR2 FYNNEI. V was cut by 1 base and J by 10 bases, with 16 bases left in between. CDR3 DNA: TGTGCCAGCAGTGAAGAGGGGTCAGGGGCCGACTACACCTTC. Encoded protein: CASSEEGSGADYTF.

This clone was counted a single time. The chain recombines TRBV7-2 with TRBJ2-2, with 8 positions matching TRBD2. The V gene's germline CDR1 is SGHTA and CDR2 FQGNSA. Trimming removed 1 base from V and 8 bases from J; junction bases left unmatched: 9. The CDR3 extends over 16 amino acids. CDR3 coding DNA: TGTGCCAGCAGCTTAGGAATTGGAGTAGCGGGGGGGGAGCTGTTTTTT. It is translated as CASSLGIGVAGGELFF.

The chain couples TRBV30 to TRBJ1-5; D uncertain. CDR1 is GTSNPN and CDR2 is SVGIG in the germline V gene (reference sequence). The length of the CDR3 is 13 residues. V dropped 5 bases and J dropped 6 bases, with 14 bases sitting between them. The CDR3: CAWGLSLGQPQHF. CDR3 DNA sequence: TGTGCCTGGGGACTTAGCTTGGGTCAGCCCCAGCATTTT.

CDR3 residues: CASSIGQGREKLFF. In nucleotides, the CDR3 is TGTGCCAGTAGTATAGGGCAGGGTCGGGAAAAACTGTTTTTT. J is TRBJ1-4 and V is TRBV19; weak D call: TRBD1 (5 bases). In germline, CDR1 is LNHDA, CDR2 SQIVND (reference sequence). The CDR3 is made up of 14 amino acids. Trimming removed 1 base at V and 8 bases at J, with 11 bases between.